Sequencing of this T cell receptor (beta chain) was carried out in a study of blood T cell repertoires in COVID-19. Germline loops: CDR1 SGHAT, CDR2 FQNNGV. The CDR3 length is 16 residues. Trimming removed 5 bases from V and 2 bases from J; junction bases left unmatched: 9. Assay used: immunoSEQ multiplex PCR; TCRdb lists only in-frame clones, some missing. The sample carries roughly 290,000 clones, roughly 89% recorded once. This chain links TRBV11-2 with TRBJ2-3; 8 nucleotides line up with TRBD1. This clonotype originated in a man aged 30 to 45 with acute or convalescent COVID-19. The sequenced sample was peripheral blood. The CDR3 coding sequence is TGTGCCAGCAGCCCTCAATGGGGACAGGTCACAGATACGCAGTATTTT. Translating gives CASSPQWGQVTDTQYF.